This T cell receptor beta chain was profiled in a study of beta chain features in type 1 diabetes. Study-wide findings and caveats: Within the patient group, naive, central memory and Treg TCRB repertoires appeared more similar to each other than within healthy donors.

This clone has more than one count but fewer than ten. As yet, its antigen is unknown. Germline CDR1 is MNHEY and CDR2 is SVGAGI. With 7 bases clipped from V and 8 bases from J, the junction kept 9 bases outside the gene matches. This CDR3 is 14 amino acids long. The entirety of the isolated RNA underwent reverse transcription, so expressed TCRB transcripts were sequenced. Repertoires were generated with immunoSEQ multiplex PCR, while TCRdb's copy carries only in-frame clones and drops some. The table includes about 410,000 clones, over 11% detected once. Sequenced sample: naive CD4+ T cells from blood. The chain has TRBV6-5 and TRBJ2-1; 9 nucleotides match TRBD1. This TCR derives from a young man in good health. CDR3 sequence reads: CASINDRGSDEQFF. Here the CDR3 DNA reads TGTGCCAGCATCAACGACAGGGGGAGCGATGAGCAGTTCTTC.